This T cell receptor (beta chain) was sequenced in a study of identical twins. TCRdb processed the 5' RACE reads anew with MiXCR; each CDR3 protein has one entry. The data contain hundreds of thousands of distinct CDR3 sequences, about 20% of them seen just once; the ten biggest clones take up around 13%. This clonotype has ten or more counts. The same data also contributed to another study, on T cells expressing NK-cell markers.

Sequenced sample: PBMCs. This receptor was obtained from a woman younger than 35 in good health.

The DNA of the CDR3 is TGTGCCAGCAGCTTACAGGGCCGCAATCAGCCCCAGCATTTT. The encoded protein is CASSLQGRNQPQHF. The chain links TRBV5-6 to TRBJ1-5, with TRBD1 as a possible D gene (6 bases). The CDR3 has 14 amino acids. Between the trimmed V and J ends, which lost 2 bases and 2 bases, there was a span of 8 bases. Germline CDR1 and CDR2: SGHDT and YYEEEE.